One sample yielded the 13 T cell receptor beta chains listed below, sequenced in a study. MiXCR was run by TCRdb on the 5' RACE reads, yielding one entry per CDR3 protein. Of about 40,000 distinct CDR3 sequences in the sample, over 15% were seen once. Sequencing was done on a sample of naive CD4+ T cells sorted from a lymph node. Subset of the sample: naive CD4+ T cells, CD4+CD45RA+CD25-. Source of these receptors: a female donor with breast cancer.

This clonotype showed up just a few times. The chain has TRBV7-6 and TRBJ2-5; no definite D call. Trimming cost V 3 bases and J 2 bases, with 7 bases left between them. There are 13 residues in the CDR3. Germline assignment: CDR1 SGHVS and CDR2 FNYEAQ. The CDR3 DNA sequence: TGTGCCAGCAGCTTTAGCCGACAAGAGACCCAGTACTTC. Amino acids: CASSFSRQETQYF.

A note on this clonotype: Because it lacks the conserved phenylalanine or tryptophan at the end, this CDR3 is likely a read error. V usage is TRBV20-1 and J usage is TRBJ1-5, with 7 positions matching TRBD1. This CDR3 has 14 amino acids. V dropped 3 bases and J dropped 0; count of bases not matched to a gene: 2. Germline V gene sequence: CDR1 DFQATT, CDR2 SNEGSKA (reference sequence). The CDR3 protein is CSARDRLSNQPQHY. DNA of the CDR3: TGCAGTGCTAGGGACAGGCTTAGCAATCAGCCCCAGCATTAT.

This clonotype was observed at least ten times. V is TRBV4-2 and J is TRBJ2-1; 7 nucleotides match TRBD2. With 2 bases clipped from V and 9 bases from J, the junction kept 10 bases outside the gene matches. The CDR3 is made up of 15 amino acids. The germline CDR1 and CDR2 sequences are LGHNA and YNFKEQ. The CDR3 is CASSQQLGLPTEQFF. CDR3 bases: TGTGCCAGCAGCCAACAATTGGGACTACCTACTGAGCAGTTCTTC.

The V gene is TRBV5-1, the J gene TRBJ2-1; possible D gene TRBD1, 5 bases. V dropped 3 bases and J dropped 10 bases, with 11 bases sitting between them. The CDR3 consists of 12 residues. Germline V gene lookup returns CDR1 SGHRS and CDR2 YFSETQ. The CDR3 nucleotides are TGCGCCAGCAGCTCGTCTCAGGGAGAGCAGTTCTTC. Its protein is CASSSSQGEQFF.

This clonotype appeared a few times. Compared with germline, one end of the junction differs, possibly owing to a read error. The rearrangement links TRBV20-1 to TRBJ1-6; a weak D match, TRBD1 (6 bases). The CDR3 extends over 14 amino acids. Germline V lookup: CDR1 DFQATT, CDR2 SNEGSKA (reference sequence). Here the CDR3 DNA reads TGCAGTGCTCTTCACGGGACAAGGGATTCGCCCCTCCACTTT. Amino acid sequence: CSALHGTRDSPLHF.

The gene calls are TRBV6-5 and TRBJ2-7, with 7 bases matching TRBD2. Trimming cost V 5 bases and J 0 bases; bases outside gene matches: 7. Germline values: CDR1 MNHEY, CDR2 SVGAGI. The CDR3 contains 15 residues. The CDR3 region has the DNA TGTGCCAGCAGTAAAGCGGGACTGAACTCCTACGAGCAGTACTTC. Its translation: CASSKAGLNSYEQYF.

The J gene is TRBJ1-3, the V gene TRBV7-6; perhaps TRBD1 as D (6 bases). CDR3 length equals 14 residues. V dropped 4 bases and J dropped 2 bases, with 9 bases sitting between them. The germline CDR1 and CDR2 sequences are SGHVS and FNYEAQ. In nucleotides, the CDR3 is TGTGCCAGCAGCTCCGGACAGCCTGGAAACACCATATATTTT. As protein: CASSSGQPGNTIYF.

About this clonotype itself: A much larger clone lies one base from this, so it may be a read error. CDR3 DNA: TGCGCCAGCACCCCAACGACTAGCGGGGGCACAGGTACGCAGTATTTT. It is translated as CASTPTTSGGTGTQYF. The chain combines TRBV4-1 with TRBJ2-3, with 12 bases fitting TRBD2. From germline, CDR1 is MGHRA and CDR2 YSYEKL. This CDR3 comprises 16 residues.

Worth noting for this clonotype: Possible read error: a much larger clone is one base away. V is TRBV24-1 and J is TRBJ1-1; D possibly corresponds to TRBD1 (5 bases). Germline V gene sequence: CDR1 KGHDR, CDR2 SFDVKD. V was trimmed by 5 bases and J by 11 bases, leaving 20 bases between them. CDR3 length: 14 amino acids. For the CDR3, the DNA is TGTGCCACCAGTGCACCGGGACCCCCCCAGAGGGCTTTCTTT. Protein sequence: CATSAPGPPQRAFF.

In its sample, this clonotype was seen many times. The chain employs TRBV5-1 and TRBJ2-3; D remains unclear. Trimming stripped 0 bases from V and 7 bases from J, with 6 bases between. In germline, CDR1 is SGHRS, CDR2 YFSETQ. The CDR3 spans 12 residues. Here the CDR3 reads CASSLAFHTQYF. CDR3 in DNA: TGCGCCAGCAGCTTGGCCTTCCATACGCAGTATTTT. The full variable domain, with the rest looked up from reference TRBV5-1 and TRBJ2-3, is KAGVTQTPRYLIKTRGQQVTLSCSPISGHRSVSWYQQTPGQGLQFLFEYFSETQRNKGNFPGRFSGRQFSNSRSEMNVSTLELGDSALYLCASSLAFHTQYFGPGTRLTVL.

Of note for this clonotype: A much larger clone lies a single base off, so this may be a read error. V is TRBV7-2 and J is TRBJ2-3, with D possibly matching TRBD2 (5 bases). In germline, CDR1 is SGHTA, CDR2 FQGNSA. The CDR3 sequence is 14 residues long. As DNA, the CDR3 is TGTGCCAGCAGCTTATCCGCTAGCACAGTTACGCAGTATTTT. This sequence encodes CASSLSASTVTQYF.

About this clonotype: The junction departs from the called germline gene at one end, perhaps through a read error. The chain carries TRBV5-1 and TRBJ2-6; TRBD1 is a possible D gene (6 bases). The CDR3 runs 14 residues. Germline assignment: CDR1 SGHRS and CDR2 YFSETQ. CDR3 coding DNA: TGCGCCAGCAGACCAGGGGCTGGGGCCGACGTCCTGACTTTC. It translates to CASRPGAGADVLTF.

In this sample, this clonotype turned up a few times. This chain uses TRBV5-1 with TRBJ2-3; no definite D call. Trimming pared 4 bases from V and 2 bases from J, leaving 11 bases between. The germline V gene encodes CDR1 SGHRS and CDR2 YFSETQ. The CDR3 is made up of 14 amino acids. DNA for the CDR3: TGCGCCAGCAGCCGAACCTCCTCCACAGATACGCAGTATTTT. It is translated as CASSRTSSTDTQYF.